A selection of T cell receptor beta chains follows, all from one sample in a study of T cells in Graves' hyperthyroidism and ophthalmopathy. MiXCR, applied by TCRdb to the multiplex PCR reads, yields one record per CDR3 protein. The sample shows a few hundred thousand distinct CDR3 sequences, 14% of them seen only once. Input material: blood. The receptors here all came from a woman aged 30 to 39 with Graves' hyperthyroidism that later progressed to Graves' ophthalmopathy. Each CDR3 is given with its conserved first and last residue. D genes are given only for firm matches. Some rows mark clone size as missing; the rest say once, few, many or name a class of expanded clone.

CDR3 DNA: TGTGCCAGTAGTATAGAGGCGACAGAAATCTACGAGCAGTACTTC
CDR3 protein: CASSIEATEIYEQYF
V gene: TRBV19
clone size: .
J gene: TRBJ2-7
D gene: .

CDR3 DNA: TGTGCCACCGAGGACCAGATCGACGGCTACACCTTC
CDR3 protein: CATEDQIDGYTF
V gene: TRBV24-1
clone size: many
J gene: TRBJ1-2
D gene: .

CDR3 DNA: TGTGCCACCAGTGCCAGCGGGAGCTCGACGCAGTATTTT
CDR3 protein: CATSASGSSTQYF
V gene: TRBV24-1
clone size: many
J gene: TRBJ2-3
D gene: TRBD2

CDR3 DNA: TGTGCCAGCACCGCTCCGGGACAGGGGGCCCTTGGCTACACCTTC
CDR3 protein: CASTAPGQGALGYTF
V gene: TRBV6-2/TRBV6-3
clone size: few
J gene: TRBJ1-2
D gene: TRBD1

CDR3 DNA: TGTGCCAGCAGCCAAAAGGGGAGCTTTAGGGCTCCCAGGGGGGGCTACAATGAGCAGTTCTTC
CDR3 protein: CASSQKGSFRAPRGGYNEQFF
V gene: TRBV11-2
clone size: .
J gene: TRBJ2-1
D gene: .

CDR3 DNA: TGTGCCAGCAGACCCCTGACAGAAAACACTGAAGCTTTCTTT
CDR3 protein: CASRPLTENTEAFF
V gene: TRBV6-1
clone size: .
J gene: TRBJ1-1
D gene: .

CDR3 DNA: TGTGCCAGTAGTATAGAGGCAGGGAAACCCTACGAGCAGTACTTC
CDR3 protein: CASSIEAGKPYEQYF
V gene: TRBV19
clone size: few
J gene: TRBJ2-7
D gene: .

CDR3 DNA: TGTGCCAGTAGGCTCAGCGGCAATCAGCCCCAGCATTTT
CDR3 protein: CASRLSGNQPQHF
V gene: TRBV19
clone size: .
J gene: TRBJ1-5
D gene: .

CDR3 DNA: TGCGCCAGCGGAGGGACAGGGATTATTGAGACCCAGTACTTC
CDR3 protein: CASGGTGIIETQYF
V gene: TRBV10-2
clone size: many
J gene: TRBJ2-5
D gene: TRBD1

CDR3 DNA: TGCGCCAGCAGCCAAGATCCTCTGCCCGACACAGATACGCAGTATTTT
CDR3 protein: CASSQDPLPDTDTQYF
V gene: TRBV4-1
clone size: .
J gene: TRBJ2-3
D gene: .

CDR3 DNA: TGTGCCAGCAGTTACTCTCGGGACACCAACTACGAGCAGTACTTC
CDR3 protein: CASSYSRDTNYEQYF
V gene: TRBV6-5
clone size: .
J gene: TRBJ2-7
D gene: .

CDR3 DNA: TGTGCCTGGAGTGTAAAGTTCAGGGCCCACGAGCAGTACTTC
CDR3 protein: CAWSVKFRAHEQYF
V gene: TRBV30
clone size: many
J gene: TRBJ2-7
D gene: .

CDR3 DNA: TGTGCCAGCAGCCAAGATTGGGGGACGGCTAACTATGGCTACACCTTC
CDR3 protein: CASSQDWGTANYGYTF
V gene: TRBV3-1
clone size: few
J gene: TRBJ1-2
D gene: .

CDR3 DNA: TGCAGTGCTAGAGAGTGGTTAGTGGGGGCAAGGGAATATAGCAATCAGCCCCAGCATTTT
CDR3 protein: CSAREWLVGAREYSNQPQHF
V gene: TRBV20-1
clone size: few
J gene: TRBJ1-5
D gene: .

CDR3 DNA: TGTGCCAGCAGCTTAGATCTACTGGGGGCCACAGATACGCAGTATTTT
CDR3 protein: CASSLDLLGATDTQYF
V gene: TRBV11-2
clone size: many
J gene: TRBJ2-3
D gene: .

CDR3 DNA: TGTGCCAGCAGTTTGGCTCAGGTTTACTTGGAGGTGGTGAACACTGAAGCTTTCTTT
CDR3 protein: CASSLAQVYLEVVNTEAFF
V gene: TRBV27
clone size: few
J gene: TRBJ1-1
D gene: .

CDR3 DNA: TGCGCCAGCAGCGAGAACGGTCCGGAGACCCAGTACTTC
CDR3 protein: CASSENGPETQYF
V gene: TRBV10-2
clone size: many
J gene: TRBJ2-5
D gene: .

CDR3 DNA: TGTGCCAGCAGTGGCAAGAGCTCCTATAATTCACCCCTCCACTTT
CDR3 protein: CASSGKSSYNSPLHF
V gene: TRBV6-1
clone size: many
J gene: TRBJ1-6
D gene: .

CDR3 DNA: TGCAGTGCTAGAGATCCCCAGGGTAGAGGAGAGACCCAGTACTTC
CDR3 protein: CSARDPQGRGETQYF
V gene: TRBV20-1
clone size: many
J gene: TRBJ2-5
D gene: .

CDR3 DNA: TGCAGTGCTAGTTGGGAGGGCACTTCCTACGAGCAGTACTTC
CDR3 protein: CSASWEGTSYEQYF
V gene: TRBV20-1
clone size: .
J gene: TRBJ2-7
D gene: TRBD2

CDR3 DNA: TGCAGTGCTAGAGCGGGAGTTACGAACACCGGGGAGCTGTTTTTT
CDR3 protein: CSARAGVTNTGELFF
V gene: TRBV20-1
clone size: many
J gene: TRBJ2-2
D gene: .

CDR3 DNA: TGCAGCGCCCGAAGCGGTTACAATGAGCAGTTCTTC
CDR3 protein: CSARSGYNEQFF
V gene: TRBV29-1
clone size: many
J gene: TRBJ2-1
D gene: .

CDR3 DNA: TGTGCCACCAGCAGAGATTGGGGCGCAGATACGCAGTATTTT
CDR3 protein: CATSRDWGADTQYF
V gene: TRBV15
clone size: few
J gene: TRBJ2-3
D gene: .

CDR3 DNA: TGCAGTGTTCAGTTCACAGATACGCAGTATTTT
CDR3 protein: CSVQFTDTQYF
V gene: TRBV20-1
clone size: .
J gene: TRBJ2-3
D gene: .

CDR3 DNA: TGTGCCAGCATCAAAGACAGGGGAAGCAATCAGCCCCAGCATTTT
CDR3 protein: CASIKDRGSNQPQHF
V gene: TRBV2
clone size: many
J gene: TRBJ1-5
D gene: TRBD1

CDR3 DNA: TGTGCCAGCAGTTTATCCATCCGGGACTGGCGGACCTACGAGCAGTACTTC
CDR3 protein: CASSLSIRDWRTYEQYF
V gene: TRBV28
clone size: many
J gene: TRBJ2-7
D gene: .

CDR3 DNA: TGTGCCAGCAGGCCGACTGGGACTGATACGCAGTATTTT
CDR3 protein: CASRPTGTDTQYF
V gene: TRBV12-3/TRBV12-4
clone size: many
J gene: TRBJ2-3
D gene: .

CDR3 DNA: TGTGCCACCGAGAGTTCTGGGGCCAACGTCCTGACTTTC
CDR3 protein: CATESSGANVLTF
V gene: TRBV25-1
clone size: many
J gene: TRBJ2-6
D gene: .

CDR3 DNA: TGTGCCAGCAGGGATTTGGAGTGGACAGGGGAAAACACCGGGGAGCTGTTTTTT
CDR3 protein: CASRDLEWTGENTGELFF
V gene: TRBV6-1
clone size: many
J gene: TRBJ2-2
D gene: TRBD1

CDR3 DNA: TGTGCCAGCAGTTACTTCGAATACAATGAGCAGTTCTTC
CDR3 protein: CASSYFEYNEQFF
V gene: TRBV6-2/TRBV6-3
clone size: many
J gene: TRBJ2-1
D gene: .

CDR3 DNA: TGTGCCATCCGCGGGGCAGATGAGAACACTGAAGCTTTCTTT
CDR3 protein: CAIRGADENTEAFF
V gene: TRBV6-1
clone size: few
J gene: TRBJ1-1
D gene: .

CDR3 DNA: TGTGCCAGCAGCTTACATAGTTCGGCAGAAAACAATCAGCCCCAGCATTTT
CDR3 protein: CASSLHSSAENNQPQHF
V gene: TRBV7-9
clone size: few
J gene: TRBJ1-5
D gene: .

CDR3 DNA: TGTGCCAGCAGCGTAGTGGGGTCATCGGTTGGAAACACCATATATTTT
CDR3 protein: CASSVVGSSVGNTIYF
V gene: TRBV9
clone size: many
J gene: TRBJ1-3
D gene: .

CDR3 DNA: TGTGCCAGTAGTATTTGGTGGGATCAGCCCCAGCATTTT
CDR3 protein: CASSIWWDQPQHF
V gene: TRBV19
clone size: once
J gene: TRBJ1-5
D gene: .

CDR3 DNA: TGTGCCAGCAGCGTAGAGTATCGTGGGGAGCTGTTTTTT
CDR3 protein: CASSVEYRGELFF
V gene: TRBV9
clone size: many
J gene: TRBJ2-2
D gene: .

CDR3 DNA: TGTGCCTGGAGCGTTCCGGGGACTACGGCTTATACGCAGTATTTT
CDR3 protein: CAWSVPGTTAYTQYF
V gene: TRBV30
clone size: many
J gene: TRBJ2-3
D gene: TRBD2

CDR3 DNA: TGCAGCGTTGAAGATCACGGGACAGGCCAAGAGACCCAGTACTTC
CDR3 protein: CSVEDHGTGQETQYF
V gene: TRBV29-1
clone size: many
J gene: TRBJ2-5
D gene: TRBD1

CDR3 DNA: TGTGCCAGCAATCCTTCATGGGGTAGCGGGAGCTATGAGCAGTTCTTC
CDR3 protein: CASNPSWGSGSYEQFF
V gene: TRBV6-1
clone size: few
J gene: TRBJ2-1
D gene: TRBD2

CDR3 DNA: TGTGCCAGCAGCTCAGCGGGTAGGTACGAGCAGTACTTC
CDR3 protein: CASSSAGRYEQYF
V gene: TRBV6-1
clone size: many
J gene: TRBJ2-7
D gene: .

CDR3 DNA: TGTGCCAGCAGCGGACGCGGGACAACCTACGAGCAGTACTTC
CDR3 protein: CASSGRGTTYEQYF
V gene: TRBV11-1
clone size: .
J gene: TRBJ2-7
D gene: .

CDR3 DNA: TGTGCCAGTGGACCTCAGGTGGCCTACGAGCAGTACTTC
CDR3 protein: CASGPQVAYEQYF
V gene: TRBV7-9
clone size: many
J gene: TRBJ2-7
D gene: .

CDR3 DNA: TGTGCCAGTAGTCCTCCGGGGGGATGGTACACTGAAGCTTTCTTT
CDR3 protein: CASSPPGGWYTEAFF
V gene: TRBV19
clone size: many
J gene: TRBJ1-1
D gene: .